These T cell receptor beta chains were read from a single sample in a study of PD-L1 blockade in urothelial cancer. Clones were read by immunoSEQ multiplex PCR, and TCRdb kept only the in-frame ones, dropping some. The sample lists around 120,000 clones; about 85% were seen once. This specimen was PBMCs, taken around atezolizumab (anti-PD-L1) treatment. The receptors originated from a man aged 50 to 60 with urothelial cancer. Both conserved end residues are part of each CDR3. D genes are given only for firm matches. Rows give clone size only sometimes, using once, few, many, or a class for an expanded clone.

TRBV5-6	TRBJ2-1	TRBD2	.	CASSLELADSYNEQFF	TGTGCCAGCAGCTTGGAACTAGCGGACTCCTACAATGAGCAGTTCTTC
TRBV18	TRBJ2-3	.	.	CASSPDGTTDTQYF	TGTGCCAGCTCACCAGACGGGACAACAGATACGCAGTATTTT
TRBV7-9	TRBJ2-1	.	once	CASRSGPTGMVNEQFF	TGTGCCAGCAGGAGCGGCCCCACAGGGATGGTCAATGAGCAGTTCTTC
TRBV1	TRBJ2-7	.	.	CTSSQEGHRAYEQYF	TGCACCAGCAGCCAAGAAGGCCACCGGGCCTACGAGCAGTACTTC
TRBV19	TRBJ2-7	TRBD1	.	CASSAWGQGATEQYF	TGTGCCAGTAGTGCGTGGGGACAGGGGGCGACCGAGCAGTACTTC
TRBV6-1	TRBJ1-4	.	.	CASSELAFSTNEKLFF	TGTGCCAGCAGTGAATTGGCCTTCTCAACTAATGAAAAACTGTTTTTT
TRBV30	TRBJ2-7	.	.	CAWSVGGGPYEQYF	TGTGCCTGGAGCGTCGGGGGAGGTCCCTACGAGCAGTACTTC
TRBV29-1	TRBJ2-2	.	.	CSAGRGTGELFF	TGCAGCGCGGGTCGGGGCACCGGGGAGCTGTTTTTT
TRBV4-1	TRBJ2-5	.	.	CASSQDRNRAVGETQYF	TGCGCCAGCAGCCAAGATAGAAACAGAGCTGTAGGAGAGACCCAGTACTTC
TRBV19	TRBJ2-2	TRBD1	few	CASSITGAAGELFF	TGTGCCAGTAGCATCACAGGGGCGGCCGGGGAGCTGTTTTTT
TRBV5-4	TRBJ1-4	.	.	CASSQDIRGRGEKLFF	TGTGCCAGCAGCCAGGATATAAGAGGTCGGGGAGAAAAACTGTTTTTT
TRBV19	TRBJ2-7	.	.	CASSITQGTYEQYF	TGTGCCAGTAGTATAACGCAGGGGACCTACGAGCAGTACTTC
TRBV5-5	TRBJ2-3	TRBD1	.	CASSWMAPGQGTDTQYF	TGTGCCAGCAGCTGGATGGCCCCGGGACAGGGCACAGATACGCAGTATTTT
TRBV7-9	TRBJ2-2	TRBD2	.	CASSPLGSGRYTGELFF	TGTGCCAGCAGCCCGCTTGGAAGCGGGAGATATACCGGGGAGCTGTTTTTT
TRBV15	TRBJ1-6	.	.	CATSRDTGGQLTF	TGTGCCACCAGCAGAGATACGGGGGGTCAGCTAACCTTT
TRBV7-9	TRBJ1-1	.	.	CASSNPPGTEAFF	TGTGCCAGCAGCAATCCCCCAGGCACTGAAGCTTTCTTT
TRBV5-5	TRBJ2-7	TRBD1	.	CASSPGDRGREQYF	TGTGCCAGCAGCCCGGGGGACAGGGGGAGGGAGCAGTACTTC
TRBV27	TRBJ2-1	TRBD2	.	CASRGTSYEQFF	TGTGCCAGCAGGGGGACTAGTTATGAGCAGTTCTTC
TRBV5-1	TRBJ2-1	.	.	CASSELGNEQFF	TGCGCCAGCAGCGAACTAGGGAATGAGCAGTTCTTC
TRBV28	TRBJ1-4	.	.	CASSPGRVQSNEKLFF	TGTGCCAGCAGCCCTGGTCGGGTCCAGAGTAATGAAAAACTGTTTTTT
TRBV30	TRBJ1-6	TRBD1	.	CAWSRGTANSPLHF	TGTGCCTGGAGTCGTGGGACAGCTAATTCACCCCTCCACTTT
TRBV28	TRBJ2-3	TRBD1	.	CASSEGQASTDTQYF	TGTGCCAGCAGTGAAGGACAGGCTAGCACAGATACGCAGTATTTT
TRBV28	TRBJ2-5	.	once	CASSLAVQETQYF	TGTGCCAGCAGTTTGGCAGTCCAAGAGACCCAGTACTTC
TRBV2	TRBJ2-1	TRBD1	.	CASSPRGQGAFNEQFF	TGTGCCAGCAGTCCACGGGGACAGGGGGCTTTCAATGAGCAGTTCTTC
TRBV5-1	TRBJ2-7	TRBD1	once	CASNYGTDSYEQYF	TGCGCCAGCAACTACGGGACAGACTCCTACGAGCAGTACTTC
TRBV21-1	TRBJ2-7	.	.	CASSKAGLGARDRNEQYF	TGTGCCAGCAGCAAAGCCGGGCTGGGCGCCAGGGACAGGAACGAGCAGTACTTC
TRBV4-2	TRBJ2-3	TRBD1	.	CASSQGGRGRTDTQYF	TGTGCCAGCAGCCAAGGTGGCAGGGGGCGCACAGATACGCAGTATTTT
TRBV27	TRBJ2-2	TRBD2	.	CASSSGSWVGELFF	TGTGCCAGTTCTAGCGGGAGTTGGGTCGGGGAGCTGTTTTTT
TRBV5-1	TRBJ1-2	.	few	CASSSRVAYGYTF	TGCGCCAGCAGCTCCAGGGTTGCCTATGGCTACACCTTC
TRBV15	TRBJ1-2	.	.	CATSSPQNRGYTF	TGTGCCACCAGCAGCCCCCAGAATCGTGGCTACACCTTC
TRBV27	TRBJ2-7	TRBD1	.	CASSPGQGTYEQYF	TGTGCCAGCAGTCCGGGACAGGGAACCTACGAGCAGTACTTC
TRBV19	TRBJ2-1	TRBD2	once	CASRPRLALWDEQFF	TGTGCCAGTAGGCCTCGACTAGCGTTATGGGATGAGCAGTTCTTC
TRBV4-1	TRBJ2-3	.	.	CASSQNRDSTDTQYF	TGCGCCAGCAGCCAAAACCGGGACTCCACAGATACGCAGTATTTT
TRBV7-9	TRBJ1-1	.	.	CASSQSSTEAFF	TGTGCCAGCAGCCAATCGAGCACTGAAGCTTTCTTT
TRBV2	TRBJ2-1	.	.	CASNPGVTPRSYNEQFF	TGTGCCAGCAATCCGGGAGTGACTCCGCGCTCCTACAATGAGCAGTTCTTC
TRBV6-5	TRBJ2-1	.	.	CASTPGSSYNEQFF	TGTGCCAGCACCCCAGGGTCATCCTACAATGAGCAGTTCTTC
TRBV6-5	TRBJ1-2	TRBD1	.	CASSYETGTGYTF	TGTGCCAGCAGTTACGAGACAGGGACTGGCTACACCTTC
TRBV11-1	TRBJ2-5	TRBD2	once	CASSAILAGLETQYF	TGTGCCAGCAGCGCCATACTAGCGGGATTAGAGACCCAGTACTTC
TRBV5-4	TRBJ2-7	TRBD1	.	CASSSRTGARDYEQYF	TGTGCCAGCAGCTCGAGGACAGGGGCCAGGGACTACGAGCAGTACTTC
TRBV7-3	TRBJ2-7	TRBD2	few	CASSLTGTSDYEQYF	TGTGCCAGCAGCTTAACCGGGACTAGCGACTACGAGCAGTACTTC
TRBV19	TRBJ2-6	.	.	CASSRQGNSGANVLTF	TGTGCCAGTAGTCGGCAGGGGAACTCTGGGGCCAACGTCCTGACTTTC
TRBV19	TRBJ2-2	.	.	CASRLVNTGELFF	TGTGCCAGTAGACTGGTCAACACCGGGGAGCTGTTTTTT
TRBV10-2	TRBJ1-1	.	.	CASGGRTEAFF	TGCGCCAGCGGGGGGAGGACTGAAGCTTTCTTT
TRBV30	TRBJ1-3	TRBD1	.	CAWTKQGSINTIYF	TGTGCCTGGACCAAACAGGGGTCGATAAACACCATATATTTT
TRBV6-1	TRBJ2-1	.	.	CASSEFLDSSSYNEQFF	TGTGCCAGCAGTGAATTCCTCGACTCGAGCTCCTACAATGAGCAGTTCTTC
TRBV27	TRBJ2-2	.	few	CASSLFRNTGELFF	TGTGCCAGCAGTTTATTCAGGAACACCGGGGAGCTGTTTTTT
TRBV5-1	TRBJ1-2	.	.	CASSPGHDYGYTF	TGCGCCAGCAGCCCGGGACACGACTATGGCTACACCTTC
TRBV9	TRBJ2-4	.	.	CASSTSGSGNIQYF	TGTGCCAGCAGCACCTCCGGGAGTGGAAACATTCAGTACTTC
TRBV5-1	TRBJ1-2	.	.	CASSFAINYGYTF	TGCGCCAGCAGCTTCGCGATCAACTATGGCTACACCTTC
TRBV5-4	TRBJ2-3	TRBD2	few	CASTLPGLVTQYF	TGTGCCAGCACACTACCGGGACTAGTTACGCAGTATTTT
TRBV5-4	TRBJ1-1	.	.	CASSPGRDLEAFF	TGTGCCAGCAGCCCGGGTCGGGATTTGGAAGCTTTCTTT
TRBV7-8	TRBJ2-5	.	.	CASSLGAGFAETQYF	TGTGCCAGCAGCTTAGGAGCAGGGTTTGCAGAGACCCAGTACTTC
TRBV28	TRBJ1-1	.	.	CARGRGLNTEAFF	TGTGCCAGGGGTAGAGGCCTAAACACTGAAGCTTTCTTT
TRBV15	TRBJ2-7	TRBD1	.	CASSLGTAYEQYF	TGTGCCAGTTCTTTGGGGACAGCCTACGAGCAGTACTTC
TRBV25-1	TRBJ1-2	.	few	CASSEAGGYGYTF	TGTGCCAGCAGTGAGGCCGGGGGGTATGGCTACACCTTC